Sequencing of this T cell receptor beta chain was carried out in a study of regulatory T cells in long-lasting Graves disease. Combining iRepertoire HTBI primers with Arm-PCR of CDR3 regions, the authors built TCR beta libraries. TCRdb itself ran the multiplex PCR reads through MiXCR, one entry per CDR3 protein. This sample yields some 420,000 distinct CDR3 sequences, of which under 25% are seen a single time; around 13% belongs to the top ten. The CDR3 contains 14 residues. Germline CDR1 reads MNHEY; CDR2 reads SMNVEV (reference sequence). Trimming stripped 5 bases from V and 1 base from J, with 11 bases between. This clonotype was detected ten times or more. Time point: persistent/refractory GD, antithyroid drugs over 5 years with positive TRAb. RNA extracted from PBMCs served as the sequencing template.

Sequences were derived from peripheral blood mononuclear cells (PBMCs), sampled when the disease was refractory, from a patient treated with antithyroid drugs. The sequence was collected from a female donor with Graves disease. The gene calls are TRBV27 and TRBJ1-1, with unresolved D. The CDR3: CASSPYWGNTEAFF. The CDR3, as DNA: TGTGCCAGCAGTCCCTATTGGGGGAACACTGAAGCTTTCTTT.